These 8 T cell receptor beta chains share one sample of origin, sequenced in a study of T-cell memory formation after mild COVID-19. TCRdb re-called the 5' RACE reads with MiXCR, one entry per CDR3 protein. The data hold just over 350,000 distinct CDR3 sequences, with approximately 15% observed a single time. Sequencing was done on a sample of PBMCs or a T cell subset sorted from them (not recorded which). The source of these receptors is a man aged 18 to 29 who had mild COVID-19 (a few samples of this study predate the infection). Cell type and time point are not known.

This clonotype was detected a few times. The chain employs TRBV20-1 and TRBJ1-5, with unresolved D. The ends were cut back, 0 bases at V and 0 bases at J, with 9 bases in the middle. The CDR3 extends over 15 amino acids. The germline gives CDR1 DFQATT, CDR2 SNEGSKA (reference sequence). The CDR3 spells CSAREVWASNQPQHF. As DNA, the CDR3 is TGCAGTGCTAGAGAGGTTTGGGCTAGCAATCAGCCCCAGCATTTT.

This clonotype was counted many times. The CDR3 coding sequence is TGCGCCAGCAGCCAGGGACAGGTCCCAGATACGCAGTATTTT. Amino acids: CASSQGQVPDTQYF. V gene TRBV5-1 combines with J gene TRBJ2-3, with 8 bases identical to TRBD1. J gave up 4 bases and V 4 bases, and 5 bases lay outside the gene matches. There are 14 residues in the CDR3. Germline V gene sequence: CDR1 SGHRS, CDR2 YFSETQ.

The rearrangement joins TRBV19 to TRBJ2-5, with D possibly being TRBD1 (5 bases). Deletions cut 5 bases from V and 5 bases from J, with 15 bases between. Germline-derived CDR1 and CDR2 are LNHDA and SQIVND (reference sequence). The CDR3 runs 14 residues. The CDR3 DNA reads as TGTGCCAGTAGTGGCCAGGGCCGGCGGGAGACCCAGTACTTC. Encoded protein: CASSGQGRRETQYF.

This clonotype was detected only a few times. The chain is built from TRBV7-2 and TRBJ1-1; a possible D gene is TRBD1 (5 bases). The ends were cut back, 5 bases at V and 1 base at J, with 17 bases in the middle. This CDR3 has 16 residues. Germline CDR1 and CDR2: SGHTA and FQGNSA. DNA for the CDR3: TGTGCCAGCAGCCCAAGGTTGGGGGGTGGGAACACTGAAGCTTTCTTT. It translates to CASSPRLGGGNTEAFF.

This clonotype turned up a few times. This chain uses TRBV6-5 with TRBJ1-1, with 12 bases matching TRBD1. V was clipped by 6 bases and J by 5 bases; unmatched bases: 7. The CDR3 consists of 15 residues. The germline gives CDR1 MNHEY, CDR2 SVGAGI. The CDR3, as DNA: TGTGCCAGCAGCTCCGGGACAGGGGGCCGGACTGAAGCTTTCTTT. Encoded protein: CASSSGTGGRTEAFF.

This clonotype has just a few counts. Here the CDR3 DNA reads TGTGCCAGCAGCTTGAACCCCAACTATGGCTACACCTTC. Its protein product is CASSLNPNYGYTF. This chain links TRBV7-9 with TRBJ1-2; D is unclear. V lost 3 bases and J 2 bases, leaving 7 bases between the germline ends. This CDR3 is built from 13 residues. Germline V gives CDR1 SEHNR, CDR2 FQNEAQ (reference sequence).

A few counts support this clonotype. The chain employs TRBV18 and TRBJ2-3; TRBD2 might be the D (5 bases). The V gene lost 1 base and the J gene lost 6 bases, with 14 bases spanning the gap. CDR1 KGHSH and CDR2 LQKENI come from the germline V gene. The CDR3 runs 15 residues. CDR3 nucleotide sequence: TGTGCCAGCTCACCACAGGGCGGGCCGTCCGATACGCAGTATTTT. Its protein is CASSPQGGPSDTQYF.

The J gene is TRBJ2-5, the V gene TRBV5-1, with TRBD2 identical over 9 bases. Germline assignment: CDR1 SGHRS and CDR2 YFSETQ. CDR3 length: 14 amino acids. Trimming at V came to 3 bases and at J to 5 bases, leaving 5 bases not matched to a gene. The CDR3 loop reads CASSSTSGAETQYF. The CDR3 DNA reads as TGCGCCAGCAGCTCGACTAGCGGTGCGGAGACCCAGTACTTC.